This is a list of T cell receptor beta chains from one sample in a study of T cells in tuberculosis. Produced via immunoSEQ multiplex PCR; TCRdb's table is partial and in-frame only. The sample lists under 45,000 clones, 95% occurring once. Material for sequencing was PBMCs. Receptor source: a donor aged 10-30 years with latent tuberculosis or without tuberculosis infection. The conserved cysteine and the conserved F or W are not part of the CDR3 here. A D gene is named only where the DNA matches it firmly.

v_gene: TRBV19; j_gene: TRBJ2-7; d_gene: -; CDR3aa: ASRSGPGAYEQY
v_gene: TRBV4-1; j_gene: TRBJ1-4; d_gene: -; CDR3aa: ASSQDFRANEKLF
v_gene: TRBV7-3; j_gene: TRBJ2-3; d_gene: TRBD2; CDR3aa: ASKAGGLSTDTQY
v_gene: TRBV7-3; j_gene: TRBJ2-3; d_gene: -; CDR3aa: ASSTTVTSTDTQY
v_gene: TRBV7-9; j_gene: TRBJ2-3; d_gene: TRBD2; CDR3aa: ASRASGGADTQY
v_gene: TRBV5-1; j_gene: TRBJ2-1; d_gene: -; CDR3aa: ASSLESVIRSYNEQF
v_gene: TRBV7-2; j_gene: TRBJ1-4; d_gene: -; CDR3aa: ASSLGRQEKLF
v_gene: TRBV5-1; j_gene: TRBJ1-6; d_gene: -; CDR3aa: ASSLVSDSPLH
v_gene: TRBV30; j_gene: TRBJ1-6; d_gene: TRBD1; CDR3aa: AWSVPGQGYSPLH
v_gene: TRBV4-1; j_gene: TRBJ1-2; d_gene: -; CDR3aa: ASSQDMRRSNYGYT
v_gene: TRBV4-2; j_gene: TRBJ2-3; d_gene: TRBD2; CDR3aa: ASSPGLAGGFTDTQY
v_gene: TRBV4-1; j_gene: TRBJ2-5; d_gene: -; CDR3aa: ASSVRWQVETQY
v_gene: TRBV7-6; j_gene: TRBJ1-2; d_gene: TRBD1; CDR3aa: ASSSGQGEDYGYT
v_gene: TRBV7-2; j_gene: TRBJ2-7; d_gene: -; CDR3aa: ASSSHRVSSYEQY
v_gene: TRBV2; j_gene: TRBJ1-3; d_gene: -; CDR3aa: ASSERGRNSGNTIY
v_gene: TRBV11-2; j_gene: TRBJ1-1; d_gene: TRBD1; CDR3aa: ASSGTLGQWGTEAF
v_gene: TRBV28; j_gene: TRBJ1-3; d_gene: -; CDR3aa: ASSLGGTQGNTIY
v_gene: TRBV5-4; j_gene: TRBJ1-4; d_gene: TRBD1; CDR3aa: ASSDGTVLNEKLF
v_gene: TRBV15; j_gene: TRBJ2-2; d_gene: TRBD1; CDR3aa: ATSRAGGGNTGELF
v_gene: TRBV19; j_gene: TRBJ2-6; d_gene: -; CDR3aa: ASSIAPLGPGAGANVLT
v_gene: TRBV6-5; j_gene: TRBJ1-1; d_gene: -; CDR3aa: ASSQGVNTEAF
v_gene: TRBV29-1; j_gene: TRBJ1-1; d_gene: -; CDR3aa: SASGTRTEAF
v_gene: TRBV14; j_gene: TRBJ1-1; d_gene: -; CDR3aa: ASSQDYMNTEAF
v_gene: TRBV18; j_gene: TRBJ2-6; d_gene: TRBD2; CDR3aa: ASSLAGAKVSGANVLT
v_gene: TRBV18; j_gene: TRBJ1-2; d_gene: TRBD1; CDR3aa: ASSTGQGNNYGYT
v_gene: TRBV28; j_gene: TRBJ1-2; d_gene: -; CDR3aa: ASSLLGTTGYT
v_gene: TRBV28; j_gene: TRBJ1-5; d_gene: -; CDR3aa: ASSFREGSGNQPQH
v_gene: TRBV21-1; j_gene: TRBJ2-7; d_gene: -; CDR3aa: ASLLDSSYEQY
v_gene: TRBV20-1; j_gene: TRBJ1-5; d_gene: -; CDR3aa: SASSGLLQH
v_gene: TRBV2; j_gene: TRBJ2-5; d_gene: TRBD2; CDR3aa: ARLFQGREGETQY
v_gene: TRBV11-2; j_gene: TRBJ1-5; d_gene: TRBD1; CDR3aa: ASSSQGGSNQPQH
v_gene: TRBV30; j_gene: TRBJ1-3; d_gene: -; CDR3aa: AWSVSGNTIY
v_gene: TRBV7-6; j_gene: TRBJ2-3; d_gene: -; CDR3aa: ASSLADSNTDTQY
v_gene: TRBV6-1; j_gene: TRBJ1-2; d_gene: -; CDR3aa: ASSEGWAPDYGYT
v_gene: TRBV2; j_gene: TRBJ1-5; d_gene: TRBD1; CDR3aa: ASSGDRVSNQPQH
v_gene: TRBV6-1; j_gene: TRBJ2-3; d_gene: -; CDR3aa: ASSEFRY
v_gene: TRBV10-1; j_gene: TRBJ2-3; d_gene: -; CDR3aa: ASSGATDTQY
v_gene: TRBV6-1; j_gene: TRBJ1-4; d_gene: TRBD1; CDR3aa: ASGTTGVYEKLF
v_gene: TRBV28; j_gene: TRBJ1-2; d_gene: TRBD1; CDR3aa: ASRTGKNYGYT
v_gene: TRBV6-6; j_gene: TRBJ1-2; d_gene: -; CDR3aa: ASRGTPALYGYT
v_gene: TRBV5-1; j_gene: TRBJ1-4; d_gene: TRBD1; CDR3aa: ASSLGDREANEKLF
v_gene: TRBV6-1; j_gene: TRBJ2-1; d_gene: TRBD2; CDR3aa: AMGGGTGRNEQF
v_gene: TRBV6-1; j_gene: TRBJ2-1; d_gene: TRBD2; CDR3aa: ASRSGGATYNEQF
v_gene: TRBV18; j_gene: TRBJ1-1; d_gene: -; CDR3aa: ASSPMLGQGGTNTEAF
v_gene: TRBV2; j_gene: TRBJ2-3; d_gene: TRBD2; CDR3aa: ASSQWTSGGDTQY
v_gene: TRBV19; j_gene: TRBJ1-3; d_gene: -; CDR3aa: ATREGSSGNTIY
v_gene: TRBV6-1; j_gene: TRBJ1-2; d_gene: -; CDR3aa: AEAVGRPNYGYT
v_gene: TRBV27; j_gene: TRBJ1-2; d_gene: -; CDR3aa: ASSLANGRGRSGYT
v_gene: TRBV19; j_gene: TRBJ1-1; d_gene: -; CDR3aa: ASSAGVTEAF
v_gene: TRBV6-5; j_gene: TRBJ2-6; d_gene: TRBD2; CDR3aa: ASSSGGGSGANVLT
v_gene: TRBV19; j_gene: TRBJ1-6; d_gene: TRBD1; CDR3aa: ASSIAGTGASSSYNSPLH
v_gene: TRBV27; j_gene: TRBJ1-1; d_gene: TRBD1; CDR3aa: ASSLGQGRSYTEAF
v_gene: TRBV5-1; j_gene: TRBJ2-5; d_gene: TRBD2; CDR3aa: ASTGLAQETQY
v_gene: TRBV5-1; j_gene: TRBJ2-2; d_gene: TRBD1; CDR3aa: ASSFQGDTGELF